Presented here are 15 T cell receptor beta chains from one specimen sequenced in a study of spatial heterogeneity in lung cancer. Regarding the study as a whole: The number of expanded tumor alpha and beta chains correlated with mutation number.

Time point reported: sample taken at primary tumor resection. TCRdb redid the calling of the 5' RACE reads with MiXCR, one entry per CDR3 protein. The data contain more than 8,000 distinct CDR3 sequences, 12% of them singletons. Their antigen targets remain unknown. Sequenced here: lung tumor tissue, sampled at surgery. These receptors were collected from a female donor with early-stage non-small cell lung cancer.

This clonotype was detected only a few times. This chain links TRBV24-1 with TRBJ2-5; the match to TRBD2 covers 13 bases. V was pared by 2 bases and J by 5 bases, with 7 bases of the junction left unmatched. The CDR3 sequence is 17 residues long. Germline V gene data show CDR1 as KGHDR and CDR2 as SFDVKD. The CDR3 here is CATSDSRTSGSGETQYF. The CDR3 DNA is TGTGCCACCAGTGATTCAAGGACTAGCGGGAGCGGTGAGACCCAGTACTTC.

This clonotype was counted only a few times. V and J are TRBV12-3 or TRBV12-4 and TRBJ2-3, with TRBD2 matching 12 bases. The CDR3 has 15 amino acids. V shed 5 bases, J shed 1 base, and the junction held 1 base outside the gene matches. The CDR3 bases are TGTGCCAGCAGTCGACTAGCGGGAGGCACAGATACGCAGTATTTT. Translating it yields CASSRLAGGTDTQYF.

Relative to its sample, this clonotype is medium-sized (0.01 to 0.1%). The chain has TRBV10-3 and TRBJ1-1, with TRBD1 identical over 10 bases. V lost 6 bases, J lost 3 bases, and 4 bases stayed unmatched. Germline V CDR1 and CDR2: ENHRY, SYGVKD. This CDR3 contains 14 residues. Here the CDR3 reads CAIRGQGLDTEAFF. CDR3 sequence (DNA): TGTGCCATCAGGGGACAGGGGCTGGACACTGAAGCTTTCTTT.

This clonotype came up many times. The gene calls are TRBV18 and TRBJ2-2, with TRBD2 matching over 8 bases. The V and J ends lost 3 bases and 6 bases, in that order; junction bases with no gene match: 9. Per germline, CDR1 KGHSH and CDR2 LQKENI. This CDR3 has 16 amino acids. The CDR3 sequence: CASSPLDSGGAGELFF. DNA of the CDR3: TGTGCCAGCTCACCCTTGGACAGCGGGGGAGCCGGGGAGCTGTTTTTT. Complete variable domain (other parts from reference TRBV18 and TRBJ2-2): NAGVMQNPRHLVRRRGQEARLRCSPMKGHSHVYWYRQLPEEGLKFMVYLQKENIIDESGMPKERFSAEFPKEGPSILRIQQVVRGDSAAYFCASSPLDSGGAGELFFGEGSRLTVL.

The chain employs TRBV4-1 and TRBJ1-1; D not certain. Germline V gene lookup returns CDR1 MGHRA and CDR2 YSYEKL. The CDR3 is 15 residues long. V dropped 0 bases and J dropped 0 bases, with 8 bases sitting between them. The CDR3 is CASSQERRMNTEAFF. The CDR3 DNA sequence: TGCGCCAGCAGCCAAGAGCGGAGGATGAACACTGAAGCTTTCTTT.

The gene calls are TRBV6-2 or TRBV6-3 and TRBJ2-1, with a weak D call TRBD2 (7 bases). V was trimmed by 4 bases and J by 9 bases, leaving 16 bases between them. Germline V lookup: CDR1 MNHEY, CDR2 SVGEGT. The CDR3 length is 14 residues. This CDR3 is CASSLAGAGSEQFF. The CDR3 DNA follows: TGTGCCAGCAGTTTGGCGGGGGCCGGGAGTGAGCAGTTCTTC.

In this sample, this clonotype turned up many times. Written as DNA, the CDR3 is TGTGCCAGCAGCCTTTGGGGGGCGGACACCGGGGAGCTGTTTTTT. Amino acid sequence: CASSLWGADTGELFF. The V gene is TRBV11-2, the J gene TRBJ2-2; D may match TRBD1 or TRBD2 (6 bases each). The CDR3 is 15 residues long. From germline, CDR1 is SGHAT and CDR2 FQNNGV. With 5 bases removed from V and 3 bases from J, the gap between germline ends came to 13 bases.

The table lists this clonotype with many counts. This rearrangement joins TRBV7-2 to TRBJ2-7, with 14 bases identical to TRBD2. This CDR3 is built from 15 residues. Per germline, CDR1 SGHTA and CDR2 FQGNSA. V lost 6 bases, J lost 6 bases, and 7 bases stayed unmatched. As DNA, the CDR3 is TGTGCCAGCAGGAGAGGGACTAGCGGGAGACTCGAGCAGTACTTC. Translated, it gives CASRRGTSGRLEQYF. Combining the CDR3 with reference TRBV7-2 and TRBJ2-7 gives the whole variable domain GAGVSQSPSNKVTEKGKDVELRCDPISGHTALYWYRQSLGQGLEFLIYFQGNSAPDKSGLPSDRFSAERTGGSVSTLTIQRTQQEDSAVYLCASRRGTSGRLEQYFGPGTRLTVT.

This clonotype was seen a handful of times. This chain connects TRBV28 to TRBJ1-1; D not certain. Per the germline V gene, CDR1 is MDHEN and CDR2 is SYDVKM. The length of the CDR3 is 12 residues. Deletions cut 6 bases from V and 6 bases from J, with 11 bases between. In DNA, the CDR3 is TGTGCCAGCAGCTTTGTTTTGGCTGAAGCTTTCTTT. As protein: CASSFVLAEAFF. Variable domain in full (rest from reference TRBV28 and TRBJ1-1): DVKVTQSSRYLVKRTGEKVFLECVQDMDHENMFWYRQDPGLGLRLIYFSYDVKMKEKGDIPEGYSVSREKKERFSLILESASTNQTSMYLCASSFVLAEAFFGQGTRLTVV.

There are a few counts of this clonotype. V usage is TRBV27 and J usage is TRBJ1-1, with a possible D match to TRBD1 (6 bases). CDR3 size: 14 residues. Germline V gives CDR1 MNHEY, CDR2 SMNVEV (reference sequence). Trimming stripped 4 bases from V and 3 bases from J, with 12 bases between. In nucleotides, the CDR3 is TGTGCCAGCAGTTCGGGGGCAGGGTACACTGAAGCTTTCTTT. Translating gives CASSSGAGYTEAFF.

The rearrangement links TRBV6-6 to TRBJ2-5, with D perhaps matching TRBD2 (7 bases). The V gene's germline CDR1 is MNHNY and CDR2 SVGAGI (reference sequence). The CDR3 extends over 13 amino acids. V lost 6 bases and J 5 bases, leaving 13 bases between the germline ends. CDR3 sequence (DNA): TGTGCCAGCAGGAGGGGAGGGGGGGAGACCCAGTACTTC. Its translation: CASRRGGGETQYF.

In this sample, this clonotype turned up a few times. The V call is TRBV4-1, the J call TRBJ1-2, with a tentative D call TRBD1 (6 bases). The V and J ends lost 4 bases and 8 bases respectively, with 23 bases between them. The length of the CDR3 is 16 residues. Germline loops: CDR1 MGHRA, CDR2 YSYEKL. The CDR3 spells CASSPSEDRRQRGYTF. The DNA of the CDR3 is TGCGCCAGCAGCCCCTCGGAGGACAGAAGACAACGGGGCTACACCTTC.

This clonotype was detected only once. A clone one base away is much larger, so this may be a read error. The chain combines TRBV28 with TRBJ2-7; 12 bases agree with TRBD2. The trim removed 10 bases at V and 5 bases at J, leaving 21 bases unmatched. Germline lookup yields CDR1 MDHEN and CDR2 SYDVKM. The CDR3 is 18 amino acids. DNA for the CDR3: TGTGCCACCCGGGCGGCTAGCGGGAGGGCCGGGGTGCAGAACGAGCAGTACTTC. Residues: CATRAASGRAGVQNEQYF.

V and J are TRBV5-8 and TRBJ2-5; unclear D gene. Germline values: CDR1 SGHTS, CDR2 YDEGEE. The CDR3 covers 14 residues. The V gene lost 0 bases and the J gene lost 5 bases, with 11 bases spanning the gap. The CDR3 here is CASSLVARLETQYF. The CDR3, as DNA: TGTGCCAGCAGCTTGGTGGCTAGACTGGAGACCCAGTACTTC.

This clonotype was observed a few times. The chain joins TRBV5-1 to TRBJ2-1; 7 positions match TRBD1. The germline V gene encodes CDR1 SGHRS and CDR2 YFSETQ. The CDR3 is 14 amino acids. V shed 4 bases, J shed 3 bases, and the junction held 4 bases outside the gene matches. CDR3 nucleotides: TGCGCCAGCAGCCACGGACAGGTCTACAATGAGCAGTTCTTC. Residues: CASSHGQVYNEQFF.